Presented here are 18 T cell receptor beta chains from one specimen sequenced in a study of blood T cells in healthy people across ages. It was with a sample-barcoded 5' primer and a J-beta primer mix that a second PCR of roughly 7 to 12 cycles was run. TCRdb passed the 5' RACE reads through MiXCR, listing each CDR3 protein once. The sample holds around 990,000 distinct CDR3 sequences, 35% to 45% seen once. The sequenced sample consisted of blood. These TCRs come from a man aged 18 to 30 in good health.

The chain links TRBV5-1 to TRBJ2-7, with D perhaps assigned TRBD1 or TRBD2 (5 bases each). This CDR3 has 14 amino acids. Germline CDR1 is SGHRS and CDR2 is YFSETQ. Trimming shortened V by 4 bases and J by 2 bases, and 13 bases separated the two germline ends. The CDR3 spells CASSPGTLTYEQYF. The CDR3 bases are TGCGCCAGCAGCCCTGGGACGTTGACCTACGAGCAGTACTTC.

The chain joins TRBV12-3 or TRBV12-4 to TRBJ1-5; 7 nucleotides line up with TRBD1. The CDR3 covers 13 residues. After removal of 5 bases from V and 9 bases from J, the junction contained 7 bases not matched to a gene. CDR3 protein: CASSPPGGGPQHF. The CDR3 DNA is TGTGCCAGCAGTCCTCCAGGGGGAGGGCCCCAGCATTTT.

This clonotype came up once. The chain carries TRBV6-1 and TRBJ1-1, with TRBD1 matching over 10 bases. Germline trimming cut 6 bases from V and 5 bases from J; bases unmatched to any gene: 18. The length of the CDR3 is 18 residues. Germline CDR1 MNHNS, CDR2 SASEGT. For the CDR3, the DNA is TGTGCCAGCAGGAGCCCCAACCGGGACAGGGGATTAGGGACTGAAGCTTTCTTT. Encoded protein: CASRSPNRDRGLGTEAFF.

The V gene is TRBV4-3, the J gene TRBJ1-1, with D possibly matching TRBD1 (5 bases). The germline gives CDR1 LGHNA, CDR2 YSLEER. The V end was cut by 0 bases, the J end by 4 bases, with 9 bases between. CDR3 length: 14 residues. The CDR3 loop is CASSQDSGATEAFF. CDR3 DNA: TGCGCCAGCAGCCAAGATAGCGGGGCCACTGAAGCTTTCTTT.

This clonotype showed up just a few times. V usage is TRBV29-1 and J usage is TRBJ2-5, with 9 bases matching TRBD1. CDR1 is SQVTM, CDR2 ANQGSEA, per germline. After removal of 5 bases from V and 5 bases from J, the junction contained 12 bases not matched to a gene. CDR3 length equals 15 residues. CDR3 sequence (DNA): TGCAGCGTTAGAACTCCGGGACAGGGTCTTGAGACCCAGTACTTC. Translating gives CSVRTPGQGLETQYF.

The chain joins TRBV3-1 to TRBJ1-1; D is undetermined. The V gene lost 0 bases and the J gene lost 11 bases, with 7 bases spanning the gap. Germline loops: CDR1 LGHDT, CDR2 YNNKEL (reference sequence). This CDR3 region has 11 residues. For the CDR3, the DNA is TGTGCCAGCAGCCAAGATCGGTTGGCTTTCTTT. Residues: CASSQDRLAFF.

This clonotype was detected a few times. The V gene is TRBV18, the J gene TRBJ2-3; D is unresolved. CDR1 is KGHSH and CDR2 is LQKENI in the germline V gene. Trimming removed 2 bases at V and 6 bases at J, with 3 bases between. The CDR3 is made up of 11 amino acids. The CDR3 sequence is CASSPDDTQYF. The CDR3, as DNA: TGTGCCAGCTCACCAGACGATACGCAGTATTTT.

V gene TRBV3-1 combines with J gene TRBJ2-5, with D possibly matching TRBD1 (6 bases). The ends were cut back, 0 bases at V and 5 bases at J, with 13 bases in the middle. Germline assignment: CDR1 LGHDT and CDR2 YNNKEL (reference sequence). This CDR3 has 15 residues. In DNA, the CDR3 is TGTGCCAGCAGCCAAGATTTGGGGGCGGGTGAGACCCAGTACTTC. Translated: CASSQDLGAGETQYF.

CDR3 amino acids: CASSKEVQGHTF. The DNA for the CDR3 is TGTGCCAGCAGCAAAGAAGTACAGGGACACACCTTC. The chain is built from TRBV21-1 and TRBJ1-2; TRBD1, the table's D call, lacks a check against the DNA. TRBV21-1 is noted as a pseudogene. CDR3 length equals 12 residues.

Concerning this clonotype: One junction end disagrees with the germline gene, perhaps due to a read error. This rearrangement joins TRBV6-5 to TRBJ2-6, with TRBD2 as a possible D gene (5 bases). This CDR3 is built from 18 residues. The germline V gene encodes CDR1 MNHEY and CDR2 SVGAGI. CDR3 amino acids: CANSYALGRVAGANVLTF. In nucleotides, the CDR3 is TGTGCCAACAGTTACGCGTTGGGGAGAGTTGCTGGGGCCAACGTCCTGACTTTC.

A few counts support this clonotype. CDR3 loop: CASRTQGATNEKLFF. CDR3 coding DNA: TGCGCCAGCAGGACACAGGGGGCAACTAATGAAAAACTGTTTTTT. The chain recombines TRBV5-1 with TRBJ1-4; 8 bases agree with TRBD1. The germline V gene has CDR1 SGHRS and CDR2 YFSETQ. Losses at the gene ends were 5 bases for V and 0 bases for J; bases not matched to a gene: 3. This CDR3 spans 15 amino acids.

CDR3: CASSLASLQETQYF. CDR3 nucleotides: TGCGCCAGCAGCTTGGCTAGCTTACAAGAGACCCAGTACTTC. The V and J genes are TRBV5-1 and TRBJ2-5, with a tentative D call TRBD2 (5 bases). Between the trimmed V and J ends, which lost 0 bases and 2 bases, there was a span of 8 bases. CDR1 is SGHRS, CDR2 YFSETQ, per germline. This CDR3 is 14 amino acids long. The full variable domain, rest sourced from reference TRBV5-1 and TRBJ2-5, is KAGVTQTPRYLIKTRGQQVTLSCSPISGHRSVSWYQQTPGQGLQFLFEYFSETQRNKGNFPGRFSGRQFSNSRSEMNVSTLELGDSALYLCASSLASLQETQYFGPGTRLLVL.

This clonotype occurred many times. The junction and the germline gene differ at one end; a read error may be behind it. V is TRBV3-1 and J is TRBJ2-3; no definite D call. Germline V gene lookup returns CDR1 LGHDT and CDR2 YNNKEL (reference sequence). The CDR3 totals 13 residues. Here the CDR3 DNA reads TGCGCCAGCAGCCAAGCGAGCACAGATACGCAGTATTTT. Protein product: CASSQASTDTQYF.

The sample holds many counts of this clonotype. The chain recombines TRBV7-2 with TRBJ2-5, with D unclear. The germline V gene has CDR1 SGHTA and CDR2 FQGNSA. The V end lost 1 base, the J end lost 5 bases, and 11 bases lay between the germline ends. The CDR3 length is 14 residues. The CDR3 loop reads CASSLDVSAETQYF. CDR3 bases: TGTGCCAGCAGCTTAGATGTCAGCGCCGAGACCCAGTACTTC.

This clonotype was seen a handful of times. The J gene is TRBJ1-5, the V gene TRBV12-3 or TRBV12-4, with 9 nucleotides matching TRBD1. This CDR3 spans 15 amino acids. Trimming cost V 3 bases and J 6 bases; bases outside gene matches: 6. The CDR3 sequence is CASSFVQGASQPQHF. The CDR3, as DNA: TGTGCCAGCAGTTTTGTACAGGGGGCGTCTCAGCCCCAGCATTTT.

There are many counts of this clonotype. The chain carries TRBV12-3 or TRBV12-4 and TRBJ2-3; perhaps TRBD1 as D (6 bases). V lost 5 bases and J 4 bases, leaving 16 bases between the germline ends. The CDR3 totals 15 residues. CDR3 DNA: TGTGCCAGCAGTACAGACAGGCATTACGCAGATACGCAGTATTTT. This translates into CASSTDRHYADTQYF.

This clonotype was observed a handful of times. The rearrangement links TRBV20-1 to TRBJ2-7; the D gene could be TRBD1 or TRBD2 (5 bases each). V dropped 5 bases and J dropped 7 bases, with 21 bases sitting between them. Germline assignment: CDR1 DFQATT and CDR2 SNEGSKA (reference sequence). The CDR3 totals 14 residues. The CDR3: CSAQASPGTVEQYF. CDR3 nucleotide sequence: TGCAGTGCTCAAGCGAGCCCCGGGACCGTGGAGCAGTACTTC.

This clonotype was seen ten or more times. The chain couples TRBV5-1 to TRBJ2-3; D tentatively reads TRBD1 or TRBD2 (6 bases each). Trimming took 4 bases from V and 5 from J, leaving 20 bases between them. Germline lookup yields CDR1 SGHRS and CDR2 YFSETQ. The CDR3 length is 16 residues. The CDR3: CASSPQPGANGDTQYF. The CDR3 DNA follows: TGCGCCAGCAGCCCTCAGCCGGGGGCGAATGGAGATACGCAGTATTTT.